The 10 T cell receptor beta chains listed next were all sequenced from one sample in a study of T cells after yellow fever vaccination (dated by TCRdb to the late 2010s). According to the study, the label for this sample's treatment or condition signals: live attenuated yellow fever vaccine strain. The library was produced with 5' RACE. Sequencing was performed on an Illumina HiSeq 2500. TCRdb took the public reads, trimmed them with fastp at Q25, ran MiXCR for clone calling and kept in-frame beta chains. Rows with a matching CDR3 protein are joined into one entry that keeps the most common DNA and genes. The sample records more than 350,000 distinct CDR3 sequences, around a tenth of which are singletons. The ten most abundant clones make up roughly 18% of the sample. The material sequenced was PBMCs, taken on the day of the first yellow fever vaccination. The receptors originated from a man aged 18 to 35 who received the YFV17D yellow fever vaccine.

The rearrangement joins TRBV20-1 to TRBJ2-1; 12 bases map to TRBD2. The CDR3 contains 15 residues. J was trimmed by 10 bases and V by 3 bases; bases with no gene match: 10. Germline CDR1 and CDR2: DFQATT and SNEGSKA (reference sequence). The CDR3 nucleotides are TGCAGTGCTAGCCCTGCGCTAGCGGGGGGGATGGAGCAGTTCTTC. It encodes CSASPALAGGMEQFF.

This clonotype has just a few counts. The rearrangement joins TRBV7-2 to TRBJ1-1; possibly TRBD1 for D (6 bases). The CDR3 totals 14 residues. V lost 2 bases and J lost 2, with 9 bases in between. Germline V gene data show CDR1 as SGHTA and CDR2 as FQGNSA. The CDR3 sequence: CASSLMGANTEAFF. The CDR3 region has the DNA TGTGCCAGCAGCTTAATGGGGGCTAACACTGAAGCTTTCTTT.

This clonotype was counted a few times. This chain connects TRBV6-2 or TRBV6-3 to TRBJ1-1; D uncertain. CDR3 size: 13 residues. V gave up 4 bases and J gave up 0 bases, with 6 bases separating them. Looked up from germline, CDR1 is MNHEY and CDR2 is SVGEGT. CDR3 protein: CASSFTVNTEAFF. The CDR3 DNA sequence: TGTGCCAGCAGTTTTACAGTGAACACTGAAGCTTTCTTT.

The chain links TRBV20-1 to TRBJ2-1; 12 nucleotides line up with TRBD2. This CDR3 region has 19 residues. Per the germline V gene, CDR1 is DFQATT and CDR2 is SNEGSKA (reference sequence). V trimming: 0 bases; J trimming: 2 bases; junction bases outside the gene matches: 11. DNA for the CDR3: TGCAGTGCTAGAGATCTTGGACTAGCGGGGCTTCTAGCCTACAATGAGCAGTTCTTC. Amino acids: CSARDLGLAGLLAYNEQFF.

This clonotype was seen only once. The V gene is TRBV7-9, the J gene TRBJ2-5, with a tentative D call TRBD1 (6 bases). The CDR3 contains 13 residues. Trimming left V 6 bases short and J 7 bases short, with 15 bases between. CDR1 is SEHNR and CDR2 is FQNEAQ in the germline V gene (reference sequence). DNA for the CDR3: TGTGCCAGCAGGTCGGGGACACTCTGGACCCAGTACTTC. It specifies CASRSGTLWTQYF.

In its sample, this clonotype was seen many times. As DNA, the CDR3 is TGCGCCAGCGAACGGGAGAACACCGGGGAGCTGTTTTTT. Its translation is CASERENTGELFF. The chain links TRBV5-1 to TRBJ2-2; possibly TRBD2 for D (5 bases). Trimming removed 7 bases at V and 1 base at J, with 8 bases between. CDR1 is SGHRS and CDR2 is YFSETQ in the germline V gene. The CDR3 runs to 13 residues.

This clonotype came up a few times. The rearrangement uses TRBV24-1 and TRBJ2-1; weak D call: TRBD2 (5 bases). The CDR3 has 16 residues. CDR1 and CDR2 from the germline V gene are KGHDR and SFDVKD. V lost 3 bases and J 1 base, leaving 12 bases between the germline ends. The DNA of the CDR3 is TGTGCCACCAGTGATGCGGACGGAGGTTCCTACAATGAGCAGTTCTTC. Protein product: CATSDADGGSYNEQFF.

This clonotype showed up just a few times. The rearrangement joins TRBV6-1 to TRBJ2-2, with 8 bases lining up with TRBD2. The CDR3 sequence is 14 residues long. Germline CDR1 reads MNHNS; CDR2 reads SASEGT. V gave up 7 bases and J gave up 7 bases; unmatched junction bases: 8. The DNA of the CDR3 is TGTGCCAGCACCCGGGGGGGCCGAGGCGGGGAGCTGTTTTTT. Amino acid sequence: CASTRGGRGGELFF.

The sample holds a few counts of this clonotype. The gene calls are TRBV29-1 and TRBJ2-1; weak D call: TRBD1 (7 bases). CDR1 and CDR2 (germline): SQVTM, ANQGSEA. The ends were cut back, 0 bases at V and 15 bases at J, with 24 bases in the middle. The CDR3 sequence is 15 residues long. This CDR3 reads CSVEDLPPGRQGRFF. Written as DNA, the CDR3 is TGCAGCGTTGAAGATCTTCCCCCCGGGAGACAGGGAAGGTTCTTC.

V and J are TRBV4-3 and TRBJ2-5, with D uncertain. CDR3 size: 14 residues. Trimming shortened V by 0 bases and J by 3 bases, and 8 bases separated the two germline ends. CDR1 is LGHNA and CDR2 is YSLEER in the germline V gene. CDR3: CASSQDLLEETQYF. CDR3 DNA sequence: TGCGCCAGCAGCCAAGATCTCCTGGAAGAGACCCAGTACTTC.